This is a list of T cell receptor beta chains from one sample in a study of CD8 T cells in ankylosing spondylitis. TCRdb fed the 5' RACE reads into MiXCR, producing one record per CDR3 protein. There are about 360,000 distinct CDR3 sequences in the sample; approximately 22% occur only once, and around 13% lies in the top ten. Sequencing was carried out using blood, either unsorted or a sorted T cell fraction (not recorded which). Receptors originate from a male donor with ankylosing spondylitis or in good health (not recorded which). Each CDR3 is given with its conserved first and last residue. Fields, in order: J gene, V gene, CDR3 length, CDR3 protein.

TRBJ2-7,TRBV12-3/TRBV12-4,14,CASSLGEAPDEQYF
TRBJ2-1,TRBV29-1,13,CSTRQVSGDFGFF
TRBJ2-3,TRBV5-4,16,CASSLVASGGPDTQYF
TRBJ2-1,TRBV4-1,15,CASSNYGGAYNEQFF
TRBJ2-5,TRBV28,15,CASSQAGEWTETQYF
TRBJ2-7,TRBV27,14,CASTSLSGYYEQYF
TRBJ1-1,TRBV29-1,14,CSVEDLQLQVGAFF
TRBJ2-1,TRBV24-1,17,CATSDSWGGASYNEQFF
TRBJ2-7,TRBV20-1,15,CSLTLERESSYEQYF
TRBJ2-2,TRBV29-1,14,CSVEGPDRPGELFF
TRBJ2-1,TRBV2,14,CASSVGQEINEQFF
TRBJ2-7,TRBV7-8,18,CASSLFGGSGQSFHEQYF
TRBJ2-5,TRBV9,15,CASSVDSNTQETQYF
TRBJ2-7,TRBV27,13,CASSPTGLYEQYF
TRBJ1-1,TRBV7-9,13,CASSSLTNAEAFF
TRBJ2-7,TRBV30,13,CAWSVQGAYEQYF
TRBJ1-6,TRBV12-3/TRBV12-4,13,CASRLGYNSPLHF
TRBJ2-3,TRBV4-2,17,CASSHGVNRGSTDTQYF
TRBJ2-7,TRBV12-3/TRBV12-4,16,CASSGDRGQPSYEQYF
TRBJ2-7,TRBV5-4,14,CASSPMDRKYEQYF
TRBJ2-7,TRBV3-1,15,CASSQGPDGAYEQYF
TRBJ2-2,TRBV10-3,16,CANLLRGAENTGELFF
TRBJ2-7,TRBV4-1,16,CASSHGTSGLFDEQYF
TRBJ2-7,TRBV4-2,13,CASSQGPGLEQYF
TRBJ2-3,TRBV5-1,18,CASSLVASGVYSTDTQYF
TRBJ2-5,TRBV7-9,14,CASSSGGQAETQYF
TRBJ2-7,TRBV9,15,CASSAASGGTYEQYF
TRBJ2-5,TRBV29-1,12,CSVRTYQETQYF
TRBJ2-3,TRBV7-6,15,CASSWASGGTDTQYF
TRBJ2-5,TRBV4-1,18,CASSQDRFPGHDIETQYF
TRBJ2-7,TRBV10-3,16,CAISELGQEGTYEQYF
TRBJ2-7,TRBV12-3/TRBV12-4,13,CASSFAGLGEQYF
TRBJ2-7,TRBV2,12,CASIAGYYEQYF
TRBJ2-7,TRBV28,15,CASTSTSGGVDEQYF
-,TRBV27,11,CASSLGGTQYF
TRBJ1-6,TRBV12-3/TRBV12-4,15,CASSFGDDGYSPLHF
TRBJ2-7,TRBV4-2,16,CASSQGLAGGPYEQYF
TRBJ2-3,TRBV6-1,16,CASSPLGTGDADTQYF
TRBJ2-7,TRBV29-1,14,CSVEGAGSSYEQYF
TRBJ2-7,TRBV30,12,CAWSVVGNEQYF